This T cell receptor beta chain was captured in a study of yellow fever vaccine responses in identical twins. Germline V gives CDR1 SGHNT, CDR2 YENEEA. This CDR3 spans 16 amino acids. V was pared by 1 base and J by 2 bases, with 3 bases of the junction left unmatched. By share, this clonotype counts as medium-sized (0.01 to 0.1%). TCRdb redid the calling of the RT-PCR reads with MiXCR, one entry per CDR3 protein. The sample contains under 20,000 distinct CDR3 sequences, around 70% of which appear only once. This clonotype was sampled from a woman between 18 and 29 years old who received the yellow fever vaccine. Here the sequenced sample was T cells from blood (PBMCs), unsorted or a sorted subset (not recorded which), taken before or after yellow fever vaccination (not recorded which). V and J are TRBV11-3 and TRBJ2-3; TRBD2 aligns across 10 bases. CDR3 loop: CASSLVSGRVTDTQYF. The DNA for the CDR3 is TGTGCCAGCAGCTTAGTAAGCGGGAGGGTCACAGATACGCAGTATTTT.